This TCR beta chain was observed in a study of blood T cell repertoires in COVID-19. Across the whole study: T cells, B-cell-depleted T cells, or PBMCs supplied cDNA or gDNA.

The table came from immunoSEQ multiplex PCR; TCRdb's copy has only in-frame clones and leaves some out. The top ten clones hold around 4.2% of a sample with 100,000 to 130,000 clones, 84% of them seen once. Germline assignment: CDR1 LGHDT and CDR2 YNNKEL (reference sequence). Trimming left V 1 base short and J 2 bases short, with 7 bases between. The CDR3 is 14 amino acids. The sample taken for sequencing was peripheral blood. V is TRBV3-1 (or the pseudogene TRBV3-2) and J is TRBJ2-3; the D is unclear. This TCR came from a human donor in a cohort sampled during active COVID-19. The CDR3 DNA reads as TGTGCCAGCAGCCAAGGCCTAGTCACAGATACGCAGTATTTT. The encoded protein is CASSQGLVTDTQYF.